One and the same sample provided the 23 T cell receptor beta chains below, sequenced in a study of blood T cell repertoires in COVID-19. Generated by immunoSEQ multiplex PCR, the TCRdb table keeps only in-frame clones and is missing some. The sample yields approximately 330,000 clones, roughly 87% seen once. The specimen was peripheral blood. The receptors here all came from a man aged 25 to 45 with COVID-19, enrolled during active disease.

The chain combines TRBV3-1 (or the pseudogene TRBV3-2) with TRBJ2-2; 13 nucleotides match TRBD2. Germline-derived CDR1 and CDR2 are LGHDT and YNNKEL (reference sequence). V lost 3 bases and J lost 5; bases outside the gene matches: 12. The CDR3 spans 19 residues. This CDR3 reads CASSHQAGLAGDRTGELFF. DNA for the CDR3: TGTGCCAGCAGCCACCAAGCTGGACTAGCGGGAGATAGGACCGGGGAGCTGTTTTTT.

This clone has only a few counts. The junction and the germline gene differ at one end; a read error may be behind it. The chain recombines TRBV2 with TRBJ2-2, with D possibly TRBD2 on 6 matching bases. The V gene's germline CDR1 is SNHLY and CDR2 FYNNEI. The CDR3 consists of 14 residues. The CDR3 loop reads CATSRGSPTGELFF. Written as DNA, the CDR3 is TGTGCCACCAGTCGGGGGTCCCCTACCGGGGAGCTGTTTTTT.

The V call is TRBV28, the J call TRBJ2-7; 9 bases line up with TRBD1. J was trimmed by 12 bases and V by 8 bases; bases with no gene match: 14. Germline CDR1 MDHEN, CDR2 SYDVKM. This CDR3 region has 13 residues. The chain's CDR3 is CASGPTGGTWMYF. The DNA of the CDR3 is TGTGCCAGCGGGCCTACAGGGGGCACATGGATGTACTTC.

This clone was seen at least ten times. The CDR3 nucleotides are TGTGCCAGCAACACAGAAGACAATCAGCCCCAGCATTTT. Translation gives CASNTEDNQPQHF. The chain couples TRBV2 to TRBJ1-5; D gene uncertain. The CDR3 consists of 13 residues. Per germline, CDR1 SNHLY and CDR2 FYNNEI. Trimming pared 7 bases from V and 3 bases from J, leaving 10 bases between. Together with reference TRBV2 and TRBJ1-5, the CDR3 gives the full variable domain: EPEVTQTPSHQVTQMGQEVILRCVPISNHLYFYWYRQILGQKVEFLVSFYNNEISEKSEIFDDQFSVERPDGSNFTLKIRSTKLEDSAMYFCASNTEDNQPQHFGDGTRLSIL.

The rearrangement joins TRBV11-1 to TRBJ2-5; 7 bases match TRBD1. The germline V gene encodes CDR1 SGHAT and CDR2 FQDESV (reference sequence). The V segment lost 3 bases and the J segment 6 bases; nucleotides outside the gene matches: 4. The CDR3 spans 13 residues. In DNA, the CDR3 is TGTGCCAGCAGCTTGGACAGGACACAGACCCAGTACTTC. It codes for CASSLDRTQTQYF.

The J gene is TRBJ1-2, the V gene TRBV12-3 or TRBV12-4; perhaps TRBD1 as D (6 bases). CDR3 length: 12 residues. The V and J ends lost 3 bases and 5 bases respectively, with 7 bases between them. The CDR3 sequence is CASSLQGYGYTF. The DNA for the CDR3 is TGTGCCAGCAGTTTGCAGGGGTATGGCTACACCTTC.

V and J are TRBV7-2 and TRBJ2-1; TRBD2 matches 7 bases. The CDR3 loop spans 16 amino acids. Looked up from germline, CDR1 is SGHTA and CDR2 is FQGNSA. V was pared by 0 bases and J by 5 bases, with 7 bases of the junction left unmatched. For the CDR3, the DNA is TGTGCCAGCAGCTTAGCTACGACTAGCTTCCACAATGAGCAGTTCTTC. Its protein product is CASSLATTSFHNEQFF.

V gene TRBV4-3 combines with J gene TRBJ1-2, with D possibly matching TRBD1 (5 bases). The germline V gene has CDR1 LGHNA and CDR2 YSLEER. V was pared by 0 bases and J by 4 bases, with 12 bases between. The CDR3 spans 15 residues. Here the CDR3 reads CASSQDTAGFYGYTF. Here the CDR3 DNA reads TGCGCCAGCAGCCAAGATACGGCAGGGTTCTATGGCTACACCTTC.

The chain employs TRBV28 and TRBJ2-5, with 9 bases fitting TRBD2. V was clipped by 4 bases and J by 5 bases; unmatched bases: 8. The CDR3 runs to 15 residues. Per germline, CDR1 MDHEN and CDR2 SYDVKM. DNA for the CDR3: TGTGCCAGCAGTTCCTTTAGCGGGAGCGGGGAGACCCAGTACTTC. As protein: CASSSFSGSGETQYF.

The chain links TRBV19 to TRBJ1-2; TRBD1 matches 7 bases. CDR3 length equals 15 residues. Looked up from germline, CDR1 is LNHDA and CDR2 is SQIVND (reference sequence). The ends lost 10 bases at V and 2 bases at J; junction bases unmatched: 13. The CDR3 nucleotides are TGTGCCACCACAAGGGGACAGCGCCTCAACTATGGCTACACCTTC. Translated: CATTRGQRLNYGYTF. Based on the CDR3 plus reference TRBV19 and TRBJ1-2, the full variable domain is DGGITQSPKYLFRKEGQNVTLSCEQNLNHDAMYWYRQDPGQGLRLIYYSQIVNDFQKGDIAEGYSVSREKKESFPLTVTSAQKNPTAFYLCATTRGQRLNYGYTFGSGTRLTVV.

V is TRBV5-4 and J is TRBJ2-3; D is ambiguous. This CDR3 comprises 13 residues. V lost 1 base and J lost 0, with 3 bases in between. Germline V gives CDR1 SGHNT, CDR2 YYREEE (reference sequence). Written as DNA, the CDR3 is TGTGCCAGCAGCTTGTCTAGCACAGATACGCAGTATTTT. This sequence encodes CASSLSSTDTQYF.

The chain combines TRBV2 with TRBJ2-7; D is perhaps TRBD2 (5 bases). This CDR3 spans 12 amino acids. V was shortened by 6 bases and J by 4 bases, with 10 bases between the two germline ends. The germline V gene has CDR1 SNHLY and CDR2 FYNNEI. In DNA form, the CDR3 reads TGTGCCAGCAGCCTCCGGGGTTACGAGCAGTACTTC. It encodes CASSLRGYEQYF.

The chain links TRBV4-3 to TRBJ1-1, with TRBD1 matching over 7 bases. Germline trimming cut 0 bases from V and 11 bases from J; bases unmatched to any gene: 6. Germline V gives CDR1 LGHNA, CDR2 YSLEER. This CDR3 region has 13 residues. DNA for the CDR3: TGCGCCAGCAGCCAAGATCTTGGCAGGGGGGCTTTCTTT. Its protein is CASSQDLGRGAFF.

The gene calls are TRBV9 and TRBJ2-3; D perhaps matches TRBD1 (7 bases). V lost 0 bases, J lost 9 bases, and 14 bases lay in between. The length of the CDR3 is 14 residues. Per germline, CDR1 SGDLS and CDR2 YYNGEE. CDR3 loop: CASSVDLPGGTQYF. The CDR3 DNA reads as TGTGCCAGCAGCGTAGATCTTCCAGGGGGGACGCAGTATTTT.

The rearrangement links TRBV7-2 to TRBJ1-3; 8 nucleotides agree with TRBD1. The CDR3 covers 15 residues. Trimming removed 5 bases from V and 2 bases from J; junction bases left unmatched: 5. Germline V lookup: CDR1 SGHTA, CDR2 FQGNSA. The DNA of the CDR3 is TGTGCCAGCAGCACAGTCAGGGGGCCTGGAAACACCATATATTTT. Protein: CASSTVRGPGNTIYF.

The genes are TRBV4-3 and TRBJ2-1, with 7 bases fitting TRBD2. V was pared by 2 bases and J by 14 bases, with 9 bases of the junction left unmatched. The CDR3 has 13 residues. Germline V gene sequence: CDR1 LGHNA, CDR2 YSLEER. CDR3: CASSQMLGLEKFF. The CDR3 DNA sequence: TGCGCCAGCAGCCAAATGCTAGGACTAGAGAAGTTCTTC.

The V gene is TRBV28, the J gene TRBJ1-5, with D possibly being TRBD1 (5 bases). The CDR3 sequence is 14 residues long. V lost 6 bases and J 3 bases, leaving 12 bases between the germline ends. CDR1 and CDR2 (germline): MDHEN, SYDVKM. The CDR3 here is CASSTRGSNQPQHF. The CDR3 DNA reads TGTGCCAGCAGCACCCGGGGGTCCAATCAGCCCCAGCATTTT.

This clone was detected a few times. The chain uses TRBV12-5 and TRBJ1-3, with D tentatively TRBD1 (6 bases). CDR3 length equals 16 residues. Germline CDR1 reads LGHNT; CDR2 reads FRNRAP. V lost 5 bases and J 0 bases, leaving 14 bases between the germline ends. DNA for the CDR3: TGTGCTAGTGGTCCCGACAGGATCAACTCTGGAAACACCATATATTTT. It codes for CASGPDRINSGNTIYF. The full variable domain, with the rest looked up from reference TRBV12-5 and TRBJ1-3, is DARVTQTPRHKVTEMGQEVTMRCQPILGHNTVFWYRQTMMQGLELLAYFRNRAPLDDSGMPKDRFSAEMPDATLATLKIQPSEPRDSAVYFCASGPDRINSGNTIYFGEGSWLTVV.

The chain uses TRBV28 and TRBJ2-2; D ambiguous. Germline V CDR1 and CDR2: MDHEN, SYDVKM. Between the trimmed V and J ends, which lost 0 bases and 3 bases, there was a span of 5 bases. There are 14 residues in the CDR3. The CDR3, as DNA: TGTGCCAGCAGTTTATGGTCGGACACCGGGGAGCTGTTTTTT. This codes for CASSLWSDTGELFF.

The CDR3 sequence: CASSQGARDEQYF. CDR3 nucleotides: TGCGCCAGCAGCCAAGGAGCGCGGGACGAGCAGTACTTC. The chain recombines TRBV4-1 with TRBJ2-7; TRBD2 might be the D (5 bases). Germline V lookup: CDR1 MGHRA, CDR2 YSYEKL. The V end lost 1 base, the J end lost 5 bases, and 9 bases lay between the germline ends. The CDR3 contains 13 residues.

The J gene is TRBJ1-3, the V gene TRBV7-3, with D perhaps matching TRBD1 (6 bases). The CDR3 is made up of 14 amino acids. Trimming shortened V by 2 bases and J by 1 base, and 6 bases separated the two germline ends. Germline CDR1 is SGHTA and CDR2 is FQGTGA. The CDR3 region has the DNA TGTGCCAGCAGCTTAGGGACATCTGGAAACACCATATATTTT. This sequence encodes CASSLGTSGNTIYF.

The rearrangement uses TRBV5-6 and TRBJ2-7, with 8 bases matching TRBD2. Trimming at V came to 4 bases and at J to 1 base, leaving 7 bases not matched to a gene. Per germline, CDR1 SGHDT and CDR2 YYEEEE. This CDR3 spans 15 amino acids. This chain's CDR3 is CASSLQREWSYEQYF. DNA of the CDR3: TGTGCCAGCAGCCTCCAGCGGGAGTGGTCCTACGAGCAGTACTTC.

This sequence joins TRBV27 and TRBJ2-3; 8 bases are a match to TRBD2. Trimming removed 5 bases from V and 5 bases from J; junction bases left unmatched: 6. The CDR3 runs to 14 residues. In germline, CDR1 is MNHEY, CDR2 SMNVEV (reference sequence). The CDR3 DNA is TGTGCCAGCAGTCCCCGGGAGGGGGGAGATACGCAGTATTTT. Protein: CASSPREGGDTQYF.